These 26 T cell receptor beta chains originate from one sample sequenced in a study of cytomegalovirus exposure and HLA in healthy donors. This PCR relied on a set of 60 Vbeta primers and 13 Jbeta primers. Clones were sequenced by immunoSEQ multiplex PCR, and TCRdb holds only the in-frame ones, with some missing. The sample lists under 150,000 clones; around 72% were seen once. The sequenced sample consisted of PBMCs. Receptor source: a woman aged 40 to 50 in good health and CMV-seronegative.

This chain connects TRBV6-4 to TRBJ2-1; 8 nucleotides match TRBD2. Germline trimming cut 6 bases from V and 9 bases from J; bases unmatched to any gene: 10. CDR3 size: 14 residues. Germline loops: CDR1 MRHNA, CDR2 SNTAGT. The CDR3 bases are TGTGCCAGCAGCCCCCTTGCGGGAGGAATTGAGCAGTTCTTC. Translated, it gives CASSPLAGGIEQFF.

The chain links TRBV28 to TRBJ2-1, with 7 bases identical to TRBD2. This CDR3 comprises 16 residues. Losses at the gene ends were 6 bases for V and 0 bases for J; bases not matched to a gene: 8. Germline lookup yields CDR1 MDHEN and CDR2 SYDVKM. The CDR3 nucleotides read TGTGCCAGCAGGGGAAGCGGGACGAGCTCCTACAATGAGCAGTTCTTC. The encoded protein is CASRGSGTSSYNEQFF.

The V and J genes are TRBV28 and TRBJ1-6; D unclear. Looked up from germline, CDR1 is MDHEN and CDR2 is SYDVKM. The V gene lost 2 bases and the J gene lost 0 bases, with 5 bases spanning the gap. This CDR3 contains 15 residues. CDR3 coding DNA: TGTGCCAGCAGTTTACCGAGCTCCTATAATTCACCCCTCCACTTT. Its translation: CASSLPSSYNSPLHF.

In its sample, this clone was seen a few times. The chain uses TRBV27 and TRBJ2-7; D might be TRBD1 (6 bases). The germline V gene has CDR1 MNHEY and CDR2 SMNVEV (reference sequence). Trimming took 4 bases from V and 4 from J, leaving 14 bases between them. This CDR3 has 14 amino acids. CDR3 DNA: TGTGCCAGCAGTTCCGCCCCAGGGGTGTACGAGCAGTACTTC. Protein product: CASSSAPGVYEQYF.

CDR3 sequence (DNA): TGTGCCAGCTCACCCAATCGACAAAGATCTGGAAACACCATATATTTT. It yields the protein CASSPNRQRSGNTIYF. The genes are TRBV18 and TRBJ1-3; unclear D gene. The V end was cut by 3 bases, the J end by 1 base, with 13 bases between. This CDR3 spans 16 amino acids. From germline, CDR1 is KGHSH and CDR2 LQKENI.

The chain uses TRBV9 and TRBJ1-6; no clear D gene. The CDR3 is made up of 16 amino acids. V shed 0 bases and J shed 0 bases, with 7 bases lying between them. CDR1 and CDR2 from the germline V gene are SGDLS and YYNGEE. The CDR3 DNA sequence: TGTGCCAGCAGCGTAGGGGCGTCCTCCTATAATTCACCCCTCCACTTT. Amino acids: CASSVGASSYNSPLHF.

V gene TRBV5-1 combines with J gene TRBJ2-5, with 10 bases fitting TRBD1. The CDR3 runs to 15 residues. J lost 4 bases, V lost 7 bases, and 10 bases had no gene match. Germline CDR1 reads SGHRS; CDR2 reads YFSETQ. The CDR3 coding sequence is TGCGCCAGCTTACAAACCGGGACAGGGGCAGAGACCCAGTACTTC. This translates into CASLQTGTGAETQYF.

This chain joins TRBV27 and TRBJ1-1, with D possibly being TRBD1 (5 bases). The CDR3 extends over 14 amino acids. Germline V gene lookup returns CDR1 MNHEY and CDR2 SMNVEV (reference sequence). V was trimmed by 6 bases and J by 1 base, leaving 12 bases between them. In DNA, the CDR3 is TGTGCCAGCAGGCGACAGAGGAGGAACACTGAAGCTTTCTTT. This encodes CASRRQRRNTEAFF.

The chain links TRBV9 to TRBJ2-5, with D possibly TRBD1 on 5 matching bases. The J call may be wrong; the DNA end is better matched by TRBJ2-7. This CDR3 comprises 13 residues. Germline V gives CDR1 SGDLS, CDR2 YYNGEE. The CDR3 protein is CASSVTGSYEQYF. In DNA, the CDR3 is TGTGCCAGCAGCGTAACAGGCTCCTACGAGCAGTACTTC.

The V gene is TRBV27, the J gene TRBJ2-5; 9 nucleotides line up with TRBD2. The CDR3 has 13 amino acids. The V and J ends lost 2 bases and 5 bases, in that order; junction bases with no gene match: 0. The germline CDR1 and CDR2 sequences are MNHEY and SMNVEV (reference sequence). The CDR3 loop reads CASSLGLAETQYF. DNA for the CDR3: TGTGCCAGCAGTTTAGGACTAGCGGAGACCCAGTACTTC.

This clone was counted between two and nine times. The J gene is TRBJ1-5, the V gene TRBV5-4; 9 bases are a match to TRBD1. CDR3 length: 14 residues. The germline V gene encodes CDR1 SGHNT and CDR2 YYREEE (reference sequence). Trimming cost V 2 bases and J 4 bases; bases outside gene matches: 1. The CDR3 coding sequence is TGTGCCAGCAGCTTCGGACAGGGGAATCAGCCCCAGCATTTT. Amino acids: CASSFGQGNQPQHF.

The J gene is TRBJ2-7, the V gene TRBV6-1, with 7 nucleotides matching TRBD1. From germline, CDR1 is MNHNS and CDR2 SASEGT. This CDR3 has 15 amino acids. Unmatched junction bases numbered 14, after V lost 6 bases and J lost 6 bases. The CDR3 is CASSLKQGRSSEQYF. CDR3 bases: TGTGCCAGCAGCCTAAAACAGGGGAGATCTTCCGAGCAGTACTTC.

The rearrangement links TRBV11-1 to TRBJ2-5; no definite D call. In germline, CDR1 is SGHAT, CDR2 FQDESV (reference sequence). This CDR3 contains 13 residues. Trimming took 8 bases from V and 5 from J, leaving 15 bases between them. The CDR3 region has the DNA TGTGCCAGCCGCAGACCCGGGTGGGAGACCCAGTACTTC. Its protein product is CASRRPGWETQYF.

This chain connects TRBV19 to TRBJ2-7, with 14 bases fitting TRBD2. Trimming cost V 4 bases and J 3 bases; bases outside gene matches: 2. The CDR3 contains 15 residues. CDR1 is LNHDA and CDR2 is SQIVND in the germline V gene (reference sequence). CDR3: CASSTGLAGGYEQYF. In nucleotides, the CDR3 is TGTGCCAGTAGTACTGGACTAGCGGGAGGCTACGAGCAGTACTTC.

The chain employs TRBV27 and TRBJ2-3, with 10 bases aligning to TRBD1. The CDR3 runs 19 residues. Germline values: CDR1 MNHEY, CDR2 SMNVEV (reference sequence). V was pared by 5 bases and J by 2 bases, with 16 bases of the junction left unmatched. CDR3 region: CASSGDGTGVRGITDTQYF. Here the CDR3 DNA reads TGTGCCAGCAGTGGAGACGGGACAGGGGTGAGAGGGATCACAGATACGCAGTATTTT.

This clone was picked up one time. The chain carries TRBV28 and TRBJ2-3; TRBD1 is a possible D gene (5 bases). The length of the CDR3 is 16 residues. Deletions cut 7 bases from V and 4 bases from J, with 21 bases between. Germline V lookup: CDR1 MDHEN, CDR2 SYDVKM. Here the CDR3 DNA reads TGTGCCAGCAAGAGGTTAGGGGCCAGCGTCCCAGATACGCAGTATTTT. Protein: CASKRLGASVPDTQYF.

The CDR3 coding sequence is TGTGCCAGCAGCTTGTCCGCGGGGGTCAGGAATGAGCAGTTCTTC. This codes for CASSLSAGVRNEQFF. The chain recombines TRBV11-2 with TRBJ2-1; 7 bases are shared with TRBD2. The CDR3 is made up of 15 amino acids. Unmatched junction bases numbered 9, after V lost 3 bases and J lost 7 bases. The V gene's germline CDR1 is SGHAT and CDR2 FQNNGV.

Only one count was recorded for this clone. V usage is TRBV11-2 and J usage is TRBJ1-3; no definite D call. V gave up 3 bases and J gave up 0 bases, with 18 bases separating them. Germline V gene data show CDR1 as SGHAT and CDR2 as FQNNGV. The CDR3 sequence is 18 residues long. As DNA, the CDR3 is TGTGCCAGCAGCTTGATCGACTGGAGGCCTGTCTCTGGAAACACCATATATTTT. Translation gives CASSLIDWRPVSGNTIYF.

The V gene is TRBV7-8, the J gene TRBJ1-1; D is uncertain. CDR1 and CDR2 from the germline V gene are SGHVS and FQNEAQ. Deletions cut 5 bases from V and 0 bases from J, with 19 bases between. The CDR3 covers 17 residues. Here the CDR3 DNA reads TGTGCCAGCAGCCTACCCCGGGGAAGCTACTTGAACACTGAAGCTTTCTTT. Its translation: CASSLPRGSYLNTEAFF.

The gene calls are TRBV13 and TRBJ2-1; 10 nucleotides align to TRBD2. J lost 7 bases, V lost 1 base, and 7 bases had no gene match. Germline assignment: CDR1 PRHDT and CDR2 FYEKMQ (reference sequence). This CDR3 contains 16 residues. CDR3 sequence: CASSLEVLAGENEQFF. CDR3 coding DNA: TGTGCCAGCAGCTTAGAAGTCCTAGCGGGGGAGAATGAGCAGTTCTTC.

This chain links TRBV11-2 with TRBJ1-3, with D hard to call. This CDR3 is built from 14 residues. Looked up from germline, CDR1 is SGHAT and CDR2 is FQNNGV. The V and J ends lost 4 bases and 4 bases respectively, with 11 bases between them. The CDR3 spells CASSSRLSGNTIYF. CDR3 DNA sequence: TGTGCCAGCAGCTCCCGTCTGAGCGGAAACACCATATATTTT.

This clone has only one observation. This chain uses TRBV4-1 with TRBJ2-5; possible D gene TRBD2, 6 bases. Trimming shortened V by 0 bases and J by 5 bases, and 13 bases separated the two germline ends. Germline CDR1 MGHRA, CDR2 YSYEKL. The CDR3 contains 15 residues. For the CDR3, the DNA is TGCGCCAGCAGCCAAGATTTGGCGGGAAGGGAGACCCAGTACTTC. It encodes CASSQDLAGRETQYF.

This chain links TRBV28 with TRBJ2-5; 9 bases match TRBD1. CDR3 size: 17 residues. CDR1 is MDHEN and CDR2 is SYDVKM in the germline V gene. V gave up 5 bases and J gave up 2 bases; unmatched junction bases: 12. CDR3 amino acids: CASSAYRPGTGQETQYF. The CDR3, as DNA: TGTGCCAGCAGTGCCTACCGTCCTGGGACAGGGCAAGAGACCCAGTACTTC.

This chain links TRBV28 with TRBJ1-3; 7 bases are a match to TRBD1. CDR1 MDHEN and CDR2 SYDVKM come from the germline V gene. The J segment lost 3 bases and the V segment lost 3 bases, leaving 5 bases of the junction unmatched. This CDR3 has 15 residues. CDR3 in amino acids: CASSFLTGVGNTIYF. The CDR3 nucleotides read TGTGCCAGCAGTTTCTTAACAGGGGTTGGAAACACCATATATTTT.

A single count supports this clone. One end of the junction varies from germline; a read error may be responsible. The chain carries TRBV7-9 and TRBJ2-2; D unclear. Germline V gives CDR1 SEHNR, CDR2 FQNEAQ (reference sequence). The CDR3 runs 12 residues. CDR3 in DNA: TGTTCCAGCAGCTTGCGGACCGGGGAGCTGTTTTTT. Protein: CSSSLRTGELFF.

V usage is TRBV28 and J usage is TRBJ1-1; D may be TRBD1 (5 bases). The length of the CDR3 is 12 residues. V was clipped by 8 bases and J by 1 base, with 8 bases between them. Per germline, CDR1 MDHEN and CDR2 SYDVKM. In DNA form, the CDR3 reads TGTGCCAGCGGTACAGGGAACACTGAAGCTTTCTTT. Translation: CASGTGNTEAFF.